The subject of this entry is one T cell receptor beta chain. The source of the sample is a study of blood T cell repertoires in COVID-19. For the study at large: Some COVID-19 samples were acute and others convalescent; all came from the United States, Italy and Spain.

Assay used: immunoSEQ multiplex PCR; TCRdb lists only in-frame clones, some missing. The data show around 60,000 clones, around 74% seen once. This CDR3 has 16 residues. Deletions cut 3 bases from V and 0 bases from J, with 12 bases between. Germline values: CDR1 MNHEY, CDR2 SMNVEV (reference sequence). The sequencing input was peripheral blood. The source is a woman at least 80 years old with acute or convalescent COVID-19. J is TRBJ1-5 and V is TRBV27; D gene ambiguous. CDR3 DNA sequence: TGTGCCAGCAGTTTCGCCAGGCAATATAGCAATCAGCCCCAGCATTTT. Protein sequence: CASSFARQYSNQPQHF.